Presented here are 10 T cell receptor beta chains from one specimen sequenced in a study of Graves' ophthalmopathy and Graves' hyperthyroidism. The authors amplified TCR beta CDR3 regions, and they did so from RNA transcripts for repertoire sequencing. Investigators did first-round RT-PCR with HTBI primers, then second-round multiplex PCR. One entry per CDR3 protein, called by TCRdb with MiXCR from the multiplex PCR reads. This sample has around 1.1 million distinct CDR3 sequences, with 35% to 40% found just once. Material: peripheral blood or thyroid tissue (not recorded which). All receptors come from an adult man with Graves' hyperthyroidism.

In its sample, this clonotype was seen many times. The chain carries TRBV5-1 and TRBJ1-2; 7 bases align to TRBD1. The CDR3 is 13 amino acids. CDR1 and CDR2 from the germline V gene are SGHRS and YFSETQ. J gave up 7 bases and V 4 bases, and 7 bases lay outside the gene matches. The DNA of the CDR3 is TGCGCCAGCAGCGAGACAGGGTATGGTGGCTACACCTTC. This encodes CASSETGYGGYTF.

As concerns this clonotype: A much larger clone lies one base from this, so it may be a read error. The V call is TRBV2, the J call TRBJ2-5; 8 bases align to TRBD1. The CDR3 has 15 amino acids. Germline lookup yields CDR1 SNHLY and CDR2 FYNNEI. For the CDR3, the DNA is TGTGCCTGCAGTGAACGGACAGGGAAACTACGAGAGCAGTACTTC. It translates to CACSERTGKLREQYF.

The chain links TRBV9 to TRBJ1-2, with a weak D call TRBD1 (5 bases). Germline assignment: CDR1 SGDLS and CDR2 YYNGEE. Trimming removed 4 bases from V and 4 bases from J, with 17 bases in between. The CDR3 covers 15 residues. The CDR3 protein is CASSQERQMAYGYTF. The DNA of the CDR3 is TGTGCCAGCAGCCAAGAACGACAGATGGCCTATGGCTACACCTTC.

The chain is built from TRBV30 and TRBJ1-3; 7 bases match TRBD1. This CDR3 contains 13 residues. The ends lost 3 bases at V and 7 bases at J; junction bases unmatched: 6. The V gene's germline CDR1 is GTSNPN and CDR2 SVGIG (reference sequence). The CDR3 loop reads CAWRFSQGNTIYF. CDR3 sequence (DNA): TGTGCCTGGAGGTTTTCACAGGGGAACACCATATATTTT.

This clonotype has at least ten counts. V and J are TRBV5-1 and TRBJ1-5; no reliable D call. V dropped 0 bases and J dropped 3 bases, with 13 bases sitting between them. The CDR3 sequence is 16 residues long. CDR1 and CDR2 (germline): SGHRS, YFSETQ. Written as DNA, the CDR3 is TGCGCCAGCAGCTTGGGGCCAGCCATGCCCAATCAGCCCCAGCATTTT. It encodes CASSLGPAMPNQPQHF. The full variable domain, in which reference TRBV5-1 and TRBJ1-5 provide the parts outside the CDR3, is KAGVTQTPRYLIKTRGQQVTLSCSPISGHRSVSWYQQTPGQGLQFLFEYFSETQRNKGNFPGRFSGRQFSNSRSEMNVSTLELGDSALYLCASSLGPAMPNQPQHFGDGTRLSIL.

About this clonotype: Relative to the germline gene, one junction end is altered; a read error may explain this. The chain carries TRBV29-1 and TRBJ2-2; D remains ambiguous. Looked up from germline, CDR1 is SQVTM and CDR2 is ANQGSEA. The CDR3 spans 12 residues. The CDR3 spells CSATKNTGELFF. The CDR3 DNA reads TGCAGCGCCACCAAGAACACTGGGGAGCTGTTTTTT.

This chain joins TRBV6-5 and TRBJ1-6, with 9 bases identical to TRBD1. CDR1 and CDR2 (germline): MNHEY, SVGAGI. The junction had 11 bases not matched to a gene; V was cut back by 4 bases and J by 10 bases. This CDR3 has 16 residues. The CDR3 is CASSFLRGQGGSPLHF. As DNA, the CDR3 is TGTGCCAGCAGTTTCCTCCGGGGACAGGGTGGCTCACCCCTCCACTTT.

This clonotype was recorded at least ten times. The chain is built from TRBV20-1 and TRBJ1-6; 7 bases fit TRBD1. The CDR3 loop spans 12 amino acids. Germline CDR1 is DFQATT and CDR2 is SNEGSKA (reference sequence). Losses at the gene ends were 6 bases for V and 8 bases for J; bases not matched to a gene: 4. The DNA of the CDR3 is TGCAGTGCCGCCGGGACAGATTCACCCCTCCACTTT. Translating it yields CSAAGTDSPLHF.

As for this clonotype: A read error may account for a junction end that differs from germline. The rearrangement joins TRBV7-9 to TRBJ2-5; a weak D match, TRBD1 (5 bases). CDR1 SEHNR and CDR2 FQNEAQ come from the germline V gene (reference sequence). The CDR3 runs 14 residues. CDR3 sequence: CASSMGRQQETQYF. Here the CDR3 DNA reads TGTGCGAGCAGTATGGGGCGACAACAAGAGACCCAGTACTTC.

This clonotype was seen many times. This sequence joins TRBV9 and TRBJ1-3; weak D call: TRBD1 (5 bases). CDR3 size: 13 residues. V dropped 2 bases and J dropped 4 bases, with 7 bases sitting between them. Germline values: CDR1 SGDLS, CDR2 YYNGEE. CDR3 amino acids: CASSVGDGNTIYF. CDR3 DNA: TGTGCCAGCAGCGTGGGGGACGGAAACACCATATATTTT.